These T cell receptor beta chains were read from a single sample in a study of Ad26.COV2.S vaccination and SARS-CoV-2 variants. Using immunoSEQ multiplex PCR, the repertoire was profiled, and TCRdb retains in-frame clones only, with some absent. This repertoire shows about 680,000 clones, 80% to 90% found once; its top ten account for approximately 1.5%. Sequenced material: peripheral blood, taken in a trial of Ad26.COV2.S vaccine versus placebo. Every receptor here comes from a person between 18 and 59 years old who received the Ad26.COV2.S COVID-19 vaccine or a placebo. Both conserved end residues are part of each CDR3. The D gene is left open where the match is weak. Clone sizes are given selectively: once, few, many, or a class where the clone is expanded.

J	size	V	D	CDR3	DNA
TRBJ2-7	-	TRBV7-9	TRBD1	CASSLAGTGNYEQYF	TGTGCCAGCAGCTTGGCCGGGACAGGGAACTACGAGCAGTACTTC
TRBJ2-1	-	TRBV20-1	-	CSVRGYNEQFF	TGCAGTGTGCGGGGATACAATGAGCAGTTCTTC
TRBJ2-3	-	TRBV5-1	TRBD2	CASSSRLVAGPTDTQYF	TGCGCCAGCAGCTCCCGTTTGGTAGCGGGCCCAACAGATACGCAGTATTTT
TRBJ2-3	-	TRBV6-2/TRBV6-3	-	CASSYRPDTQYF	TGTGCCAGCAGTTACCGGCCAGATACGCAGTATTTT
TRBJ1-1	-	TRBV6-5	TRBD1	CASRAGQANTEAFF	TGTGCCAGCAGAGCCGGACAGGCGAACACTGAAGCTTTCTTT
TRBJ2-7	-	TRBV12-3/TRBV12-4	-	CASSPRPDEQYF	TGTGCCAGCAGCCCCCGGCCAGACGAGCAGTACTTC
TRBJ2-5	-	TRBV19	-	CASSIDFRETQYF	TGTGCCAGTAGTATAGACTTTAGGGAGACCCAGTACTTC
TRBJ2-1	-	TRBV11-3	TRBD2	CASSLFAGVGEQFF	TGTGCCAGCAGCTTATTTGCGGGAGTTGGTGAGCAGTTCTTC
TRBJ1-4	-	TRBV7-9	-	CASSLEAGTNEKLFF	TGTGCCAGCAGCTTAGAAGCAGGGACTAATGAAAAACTGTTTTTT
TRBJ2-1	-	TRBV24-1	TRBD2	CATSDGRLAGKYNEQFF	TGTGCCACCAGTGATGGGCGACTAGCGGGGAAATACAATGAGCAGTTCTTC
TRBJ1-1	-	TRBV18	-	CASSPVGLLTEAFF	TGTGCCAGCTCACCCGTCGGGCTTTTAACTGAAGCTTTCTTT
TRBJ2-5	few	TRBV6-2/TRBV6-3	-	CASSYFSGEETQYF	TGTGCCAGCAGTTACTTCTCGGGAGAAGAGACCCAGTACTTC
TRBJ2-7	-	TRBV6-5	-	CASSSRGYEQYF	TGTGCCAGCAGCTCAAGGGGCTACGAGCAGTACTTC
TRBJ2-2	-	TRBV19	-	CATKGDFYTGELFF	TGTGCCACTAAGGGGGACTTCTACACCGGGGAGCTGTTTTTT
TRBJ2-5	-	TRBV5-4	TRBD2	CASSLYTSGRETQYF	TGTGCCAGCAGCTTGTATACTAGCGGGAGAGAGACCCAGTACTTC
TRBJ2-7	-	TRBV2	TRBD2	CASSESGGGFYEQYF	TGTGCCAGCAGTGAAAGCGGCGGGGGGTTCTACGAGCAGTACTTC
TRBJ1-2	once	TRBV4-3	-	CASSQDGRVRDGYTF	TGCGCCAGCAGCCAAGATGGGAGGGTGAGGGATGGCTACACCTTC
TRBJ1-1	once	TRBV11-3	-	CASSLGGDTEAFF	TGTGCCAGCAGCTTAGGGGGGGACACTGAAGCTTTCTTT
TRBJ2-2	once	TRBV5-4	-	CASSLVGRGRTGELFF	TGTGCCAGCAGCTTGGTGGGAAGGGGGAGAACCGGGGAGCTGTTTTTT
TRBJ1-1	-	TRBV12-3/TRBV12-4	-	CASILIRDTEAFF	TGTGCCAGCATCCTTATAAGGGACACTGAAGCTTTCTTT
TRBJ1-1	-	TRBV5-1	TRBD1	CASSWGQGLLRVGAFF	TGCGCCAGCAGCTGGGGACAGGGACTACTACGGGTTGGAGCTTTCTTT
TRBJ2-3	-	TRBV12-5	-	CASGLVHDWYTQYF	TGTGCTAGTGGTTTGGTTCACGACTGGTATACGCAGTATTTT
TRBJ2-7	-	TRBV6-5	-	CASSFDRRGSYEQYF	TGTGCCAGCAGTTTCGATCGCCGGGGCTCCTACGAGCAGTACTTC
TRBJ1-5	-	TRBV3-1/TRBV3-2	-	CVSPRQPQHF	TGTGTCAGCCCTCGTCAGCCCCAGCATTTT
TRBJ2-3	-	TRBV24-1	-	CATSGPPDTQYF	TGTGCCACCAGCGGGCCCCCAGATACGCAGTATTTT
TRBJ2-1	-	TRBV27	TRBD2	CASSPLAGDLFSYNEQFF	TGTGCCAGCAGTCCCCTAGCGGGGGACCTCTTCTCCTACAATGAGCAGTTCTTC
TRBJ2-3	once	TRBV24-1	TRBD1	CATGRQGRGTDTQYF	TGTGCCACCGGGAGACAGGGAAGGGGCACAGATACGCAGTATTTT
TRBJ2-3	once	TRBV29-1	-	CSVETGADTQYF	TGCAGCGTTGAAACCGGGGCAGATACGCAGTATTTT